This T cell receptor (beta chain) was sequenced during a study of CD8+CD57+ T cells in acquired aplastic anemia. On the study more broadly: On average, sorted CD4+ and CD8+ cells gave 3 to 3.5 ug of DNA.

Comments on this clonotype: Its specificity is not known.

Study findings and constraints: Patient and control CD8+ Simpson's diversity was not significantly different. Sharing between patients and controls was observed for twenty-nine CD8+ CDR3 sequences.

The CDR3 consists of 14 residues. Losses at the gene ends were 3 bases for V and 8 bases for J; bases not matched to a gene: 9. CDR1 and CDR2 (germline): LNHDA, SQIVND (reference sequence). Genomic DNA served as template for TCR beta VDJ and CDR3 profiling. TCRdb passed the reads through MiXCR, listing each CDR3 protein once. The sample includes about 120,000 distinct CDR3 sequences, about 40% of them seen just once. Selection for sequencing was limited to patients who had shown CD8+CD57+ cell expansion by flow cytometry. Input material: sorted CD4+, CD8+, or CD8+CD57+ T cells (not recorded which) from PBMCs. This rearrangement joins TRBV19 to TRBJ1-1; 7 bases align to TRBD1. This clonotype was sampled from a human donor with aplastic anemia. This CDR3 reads CASSISTDRAEAFF. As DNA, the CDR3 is TGTGCCAGTAGTATCTCTACTGACAGGGCGGAAGCTTTCTTT.